The rows below give T cell receptor beta chains drawn from one sample of a study of cytomegalovirus exposure and HLA in healthy donors. Here immunoSEQ multiplex PCR was the method, and the copy in TCRdb shows in-frame clones only, minus some. The table shows 100,000 to 150,000 clones, with about 74% occurring only once. Specimen: PBMCs. All receptors come from a man aged 35-49 years in good health and CMV-seropositive. Each CDR3 is given with its conserved first and last residue.

cdr3_length | j_call | v_call | cdr3_aa
12 | TRBJ2-1 | TRBV29-1 | CSVGMFYSQQFF
15 | TRBJ1-5 | TRBV10-2 | CASSESTGGGQPQHF
14 | TRBJ2-7 | TRBV4-2 | CASSFGQGSYEQYF
13 | TRBJ2-7 | TRBV5-5 | CASSQGGLYEQYF
16 | TRBJ2-3 | TRBV9 | CASSPRGGGNTDTQYF
17 | TRBJ1-1 | TRBV30 | CAWSVLGTGVRRAEAFF
17 | TRBJ2-4 | TRBV28 | CASSPHRQGGGKNIQYF
15 | TRBJ1-1 | TRBV11-2 | CASSQTQGFGTEASF
15 | TRBJ1-2 | TRBV6-5 | CASSWGTGRDYGYTF
15 | TRBJ2-2 | TRBV9 | CASSVATVNTGELFF
14 | TRBJ1-1 | TRBV7-9 | CASSLGTVNTEAFF
21 | TRBJ2-4 | TRBV21-1 | CASSPRLRQGASLLAKNIQYF
16 | TRBJ2-5 | TRBV4-2 | CASSQDWTSGRETQYF
15 | TRBJ2-7 | TRBV5-1 | CASSLDSSGTYEQYF
16 | TRBJ1-1 | TRBV7-3 | CASSYHRGRMNTEAFF
13 | TRBJ2-5 | TRBV11-2 | CASSEQGAETQYF
14 | TRBJ1-1 | TRBV30 | CAWETDRGNTEAFF
15 | TRBJ1-4 | TRBV27 | CASSLGLQAYEKLFF
20 | TRBJ2-4 | TRBV10-2 | CATTSLILAGSGRPKNIQYF
13 | TRBJ2-2 | TRBV2 | CASWHSRTGELFF
14 | TRBJ2-1 | TRBV29-1 | CSVDRRQFYNEQFF
15 | TRBJ2-1 | TRBV7-7 | CASSSGDGGWGEQFF
15 | TRBJ2-6 | TRBV7-6 | CASSLGATGANVLTF
12 | TRBJ2-1 | TRBV27 | CASTGQRNEQFF
14 | TRBJ2-7 | TRBV7-9 | CASSLYRGFDEQYF
15 | TRBJ1-6 | TRBV4-1 | CASSPTGLADSPLHF
17 | TRBJ2-1 | TRBV11-1 | CASSFTSGSPPYNEQFF
14 | TRBJ1-1 | TRBV5-1 | CASSLVTGGTEAFF
16 | TRBJ1-1 | TRBV9 | CASSPRDRVVSTEAFF
16 | TRBJ1-3 | TRBV5-5 | CASSPRQGASGNTIYF
16 | TRBJ1-4 | TRBV7-2 | CASSLRPMRTNEKLFF
13 | TRBJ1-2 | TRBV2 | CASRGRGAYGYTF
15 | TRBJ1-5 | TRBV27 | CASSLAGSGGEPQHF
16 | TRBJ1-1 | TRBV18 | CASSPYETAMNTEAFF
14 | TRBJ2-7 | TRBV27 | CASRPYGFGDEQYF
10 | TRBJ2-7 | TRBV29-1 | CSVVADEQYF
14 | TRBJ1-6 | TRBV6-1 | CASSGGQYNSPLHF
15 | TRBJ1-5 | TRBV18 | CASSPLRDSYQPQHF
16 | TRBJ2-7 | TRBV4-1 | CASSPQGPGGPYEQYF
16 | TRBJ2-7 | TRBV4-1 | CASSQAGAGESYEQYF
15 | TRBJ2-1 | TRBV28 | CASSLIRGTYNEQFF
12 | TRBJ1-6 | TRBV28 | CASSGGKAPLHF
14 | TRBJ2-7 | TRBV28 | CASSYGPGLVLQYF
15 | TRBJ2-1 | TRBV5-4 | CASSFTGSSYNEQFF
13 | TRBJ2-1 | TRBV9 | CASSGRANNEQFF
12 | TRBJ1-2 | TRBV11-2 | CASSFAGSGYTF
14 | TRBJ2-7 | TRBV28 | CASRPGGTSYEQYF
12 | TRBJ2-3 | TRBV6-5 | CASGRGADTQYF
13 | TRBJ1-2 | TRBV4-1 | CASSRGTGDGYTF
14 | TRBJ1-1 | TRBV6-5 | CASSFDRVSTEAFF
15 | TRBJ2-7 | TRBV7-6 | CASSLGLAGDFEQYF
11 | TRBJ2-5 | TRBV30 | CAWSSGETQYF
13 | TRBJ2-7 | TRBV29-1 | CSVGAGGSYEQYF